One T cell receptor beta chain is described in this entry. Its antigen is undetermined. V gave up 4 bases and J gave up 1 base, with 11 bases separating them. The CDR3 covers 14 residues. Germline CDR1 is SGHRS and CDR2 is YFSETQ. Fresh-frozen tumor tissue and more than two years of survival data were available for all. The PCR used 60 V beta and 13 J beta primers. Data came from immunoSEQ multiplex PCR; TCRdb stores just in-frame clones and leaves some out. The repertoire holds around 62,000 clones, with 82% as singletons. This record comes from a study of glioma-infiltrating T cells after dendritic cell vaccination. The wider study: Monocyte-derived dendritic cells, cultured 7 to 8 days with IL-4 and GM-CSF, were pulsed with autologous tumor lysate.

General observations from the study: Complete blood and tumor specimen sets were limited to few patients.

The sequencing used blood, collected before dendritic cell vaccination. The clonotype comes from a human donor with glioblastoma. The rearrangement joins TRBV5-1 to TRBJ1-1, with D perhaps TRBD1 (6 bases). The CDR3 protein is CASSGIQGNTEAFF. In nucleotides, the CDR3 is TGCGCCAGCAGCGGAATACAGGGGAACACTGAAGCTTTCTTT.